This T cell receptor beta chain was captured in a study of blood T cell repertoires in COVID-19. In the original analysis: Quantification of nucleated cells was approximated via reference gene primer amplification. Sequenced by immunoSEQ multiplex PCR; TCRdb stores in-frame clones only, minus some. The V and J calls and clone size were taken over from that table, and D and trimming were inferred from the DNA. The table lists about 250,000 clones, roughly 86% of them singletons. The V gene end was trimmed by 0 bases and the J gene end by 8 bases; junction bases not matched to a gene: 7. CDR3 length equals 15 residues. Germline V lookup: CDR1 SGDLS, CDR2 YYNGEE.

Sample: peripheral blood. V usage is TRBV9 and J usage is TRBJ1-2, with 10 bases identical to TRBD1. The receptor's source is a man aged 50 to 60 with acute or convalescent COVID-19. CDR3 coding DNA: TGTGCCAGCAGCGTAGGCCTCGGGACAGGGGAAGGCTACACCTTC. Amino acids: CASSVGLGTGEGYTF. Supplemented by reference TRBV9 and TRBJ1-2, the full variable domain reads DSGVTQTPKHLITATGQRVTLRCSPRSGDLSVYWYQQSLDQGLQFLIQYYNGEERAKGNILERFSAQQFPDLHSELNLSSLELGDSALYFCASSVGLGTGEGYTFGSGTRLTVV.